These 13 T cell receptor beta chains originate from one sample sequenced in a study of identical twins. Using its own MiXCR run on the 5' RACE reads, TCRdb lists one record per CDR3 protein. This table holds around 240,000 distinct CDR3 sequences, approximately 10% found once. The sample comprised memory T cells sorted from blood. These receptors originate from a man between 45 and 60 years old in good health.

This clonotype was counted a few times. The chain employs TRBV18 and TRBJ2-7; 9 nucleotides align to TRBD2. This CDR3 is 11 amino acids long. Germline lookup yields CDR1 KGHSH and CDR2 LQKENI. CDR3 protein: CASGSFYEQYF. As DNA, the CDR3 is TGTGCTAGCGGGAGTTTCTACGAGCAGTACTTC.

The chain couples TRBV5-1 to TRBJ1-2; no firm D call. CDR1 is SGHRS, CDR2 YFSETQ, per germline. Between the trimmed V and J ends, which lost 0 bases and 8 bases, there was a span of 8 bases. There are 12 residues in the CDR3. CDR3 residues: CASSLGDLGYTF. In DNA, the CDR3 is TGCGCCAGCAGCTTGGGTGATTTAGGCTACACCTTC.

The sample holds many counts of this clonotype. V is TRBV5-1 and J is TRBJ2-7, with D possibly TRBD1 on 6 matching bases. Germline CDR1 is SGHRS and CDR2 is YFSETQ. This CDR3 comprises 14 residues. V was pared by 4 bases and J by 5 bases, with 16 bases between. The CDR3 nucleotides read TGCGCCAGCAGCGCCCGGGACCCAGGGGACGAGCAGTACTTC. This codes for CASSARDPGDEQYF. Full variable domain (outside the CDR3, taken from reference TRBV5-1 and TRBJ2-7): KAGVTQTPRYLIKTRGQQVTLSCSPISGHRSVSWYQQTPGQGLQFLFEYFSETQRNKGNFPGRFSGRQFSNSRSEMNVSTLELGDSALYLCASSARDPGDEQYFGPGTRLTVT.

This clonotype was counted ten times or more. The rearrangement uses TRBV4-3 and TRBJ1-3; maybe TRBD1 (6 bases). Germline loops: CDR1 LGHNA, CDR2 YSLEER. Trimming left V 2 bases short and J 0 bases short, with 14 bases between. This CDR3 is built from 17 residues. In nucleotides, the CDR3 is TGCGCCAGCAGCCAATTTACAGGGCCTTCCTCTGGAAACACCATATATTTT. This encodes CASSQFTGPSSGNTIYF.

The CDR3 loop is CASSRGGAYNEQFF. The CDR3 nucleotides read TGTGCCAGCAGTCGCGGGGGAGCCTACAATGAGCAGTTCTTC. The V and J genes are TRBV28 and TRBJ2-1; 7 positions match TRBD2. The CDR3 spans 14 residues. Trimming removed 5 bases from V and 2 bases from J; junction bases left unmatched: 3. Per germline, CDR1 MDHEN and CDR2 SYDVKM. Based on the CDR3 plus reference TRBV28 and TRBJ2-1, the full variable domain is DVKVTQSSRYLVKRTGEKVFLECVQDMDHENMFWYRQDPGLGLRLIYFSYDVKMKEKGDIPEGYSVSREKKERFSLILESASTNQTSMYLCASSRGGAYNEQFFGPGTRLTVL.

This chain joins TRBV30 and TRBJ1-2; D is perhaps TRBD1 (5 bases). The germline V gene encodes CDR1 GTSNPN and CDR2 SVGIG (reference sequence). The CDR3 runs 13 residues. Trimming took off 4 bases at V and 8 bases at J, with 17 bases between the two ends. CDR3 DNA sequence: TGTGCCTGGACCCCGACGGGGGGATACGGCTACACCTTC. It codes for CAWTPTGGYGYTF. Full variable domain (missing parts from reference TRBV30 and TRBJ1-2): SQTIHQWPATLVQPVGSPLSLECTVEGTSNPNLYWYRQAAGRGLQLLFYSVGIGQISSEVPQNLSASRPQDRQFILSSKKLLLSDSGFYLCAWTPTGGYGYTFGSGTRLTVV.

This clonotype was seen many times. The rearrangement links TRBV7-2 to TRBJ2-7, with 7 bases fitting TRBD1. V lost 5 bases and J lost 6; bases outside the gene matches: 7. From germline, CDR1 is SGHTA and CDR2 FQGNSA. There are 13 residues in the CDR3. CDR3 in DNA: TGTGCCAGCAGCGCAGGGACAGCTCGCGAGCAGTACTTC. This translates into CASSAGTAREQYF.

This clonotype was observed a handful of times. The CDR3 loop is CASSFSGGGNTQYF. The DNA for the CDR3 is TGTGCCAGCAGTTTCTCTGGGGGGGGAAATACGCAGTATTTT. The rearrangement uses TRBV12-3 or TRBV12-4 and TRBJ2-3; 7 nucleotides align to TRBD2. Unmatched junction bases numbered 7, after V lost 3 bases and J lost 7 bases. The CDR3 totals 14 residues.

This clonotype was seen many times. The chain has TRBV5-5 and TRBJ1-2, with a tentative D call TRBD1 (5 bases). V was cut by 4 bases and J by 5 bases, with 24 bases left in between. Germline CDR1 is SGHKS and CDR2 is YYEKEE (reference sequence). CDR3 length: 17 amino acids. The CDR3 bases are TGTGCCAGCAGCACCGAGAGGCTGGACTCGGAGGGGTATGGCTACACCTTC. Protein sequence: CASSTERLDSEGYGYTF.

This chain uses TRBV4-3 with TRBJ2-2; 11 positions agree with TRBD1. The germline V gene has CDR1 LGHNA and CDR2 YSLEER. This CDR3 has 15 amino acids. V shed 6 bases and J 5 bases; nucleotides not matched to a gene: 5. The CDR3 region is CASRLGTGGTGELFF. CDR3 nucleotides: TGCGCCAGCAGACTCGGGACAGGGGGGACCGGGGAGCTGTTTTTT.

The table lists this clonotype with many counts. The chain links TRBV7-9 to TRBJ1-5, with TRBD1 as a possible D gene (5 bases). The CDR3 has 18 amino acids. Trimming shortened V by 5 bases and J by 4 bases, and 24 bases separated the two germline ends. CDR1 and CDR2 (germline): SEHNR, FQNEAQ (reference sequence). The CDR3 sequence is CASSPGTALGSRNQPQHF. CDR3 in DNA: TGTGCCAGCAGCCCAGGGACCGCGCTCGGGTCTAGGAATCAGCCCCAGCATTTT.

This clonotype was found a few times. This rearrangement joins TRBV6-1 to TRBJ2-7; tentative D call: TRBD1 (6 bases). The V end was cut by 6 bases, the J end by 7 bases, with 13 bases between. This CDR3 comprises 12 residues. Germline lookup yields CDR1 MNHNS and CDR2 SASEGT. The CDR3 loop reads CASSARTAEQYF. CDR3 nucleotide sequence: TGTGCCAGCAGCGCTAGGACAGCGGAGCAGTACTTC.

This clonotype showed up many times. J is TRBJ2-2 and V is TRBV5-1; 9 nucleotides agree with TRBD2. J lost 5 bases, V lost 4 bases, and 3 bases had no gene match. The CDR3 totals 14 residues. The germline CDR1 and CDR2 sequences are SGHRS and YFSETQ. CDR3 protein: CASSPSGVTGELFF. CDR3 coding DNA: TGCGCCAGCAGCCCTAGCGGGGTAACCGGGGAGCTGTTTTTT. The whole variable domain, remainder taken from reference TRBV5-1 and TRBJ2-2, is KAGVTQTPRYLIKTRGQQVTLSCSPISGHRSVSWYQQTPGQGLQFLFEYFSETQRNKGNFPGRFSGRQFSNSRSEMNVSTLELGDSALYLCASSPSGVTGELFFGEGSRLTVL.